Listed here are 8 T cell receptor beta chains from one sample, sequenced in a study of vaccination effects on CD4 cells after COVID-19. Peptide-pool stimulation followed by sequencing identified expanded antigen-specific CD4+ clonotypes in the ViraFEST assay. Investigators separated out CD4+ T cells once around 10 days of culture had passed. Participants were vaccinated with two doses of either the BNT162b2 or mRNA-1273 vaccine. Repertoires were generated with immunoSEQ multiplex PCR, while TCRdb's copy carries only in-frame clones and drops some. Of more than 20,000 clones in the sample, more than 70% were seen once. No antigen has been assigned to these receptors. The specimen comprised CD4+ T cells from PBMCs cultured with HCoV-229E spike peptides, sampled after COVID-19 vaccination. Source of these receptors: a human donor who received a COVID-19 vaccine.

The rearrangement links TRBV3-1 (or the pseudogene TRBV3-2) to TRBJ2-2; D is unresolved. The CDR3 extends over 11 amino acids. Trimming removed 0 bases at V and 9 bases at J, with 2 bases between. In germline, CDR1 is LGHDT, CDR2 YNNKEL (reference sequence). The CDR3 DNA follows: TGTGCCAGCAGCCAAGAGAGGGAGCTGTTTTTT. This gives the protein CASSQERELFF.

The genes are TRBV18 and TRBJ2-5; D may be TRBD1 (6 bases). The CDR3 spans 13 residues. Germline loops: CDR1 KGHSH, CDR2 LQKENI. The V end lost 3 bases, the J end lost 3 bases, and 8 bases lay between the germline ends. The CDR3 is CASSPGAEETQYF. The CDR3 DNA reads as TGTGCCAGCTCACCGGGGGCAGAAGAGACCCAGTACTTC. The variable domain in full, completed from reference TRBV18 and TRBJ2-5, reads NAGVMQNPRHLVRRRGQEARLRCSPMKGHSHVYWYRQLPEEGLKFMVYLQKENIIDESGMPKERFSAEFPKEGPSILRIQQVVRGDSAAYFCASSPGAEETQYFGPGTRLLVL.

Here the CDR3 DNA reads TGTGCCAGCAGTGGGGCCTTCAACACCGGGGAGCTGTTTTTT. Translation: CASSGAFNTGELFF. The chain combines TRBV2 with TRBJ2-2; no clear D gene. This CDR3 is 14 amino acids long. CDR1 is SNHLY and CDR2 is FYNNEI in the germline V gene. The ends were cut back, 4 bases at V and 2 bases at J, with 8 bases in the middle.

V is TRBV29-1 and J is TRBJ1-2, with D possibly being TRBD1 (5 bases). The CDR3 covers 11 residues. Germline values: CDR1 SQVTM, CDR2 ANQGSEA. Between the trimmed V and J ends, which lost 6 bases and 4 bases, there was a span of 9 bases. The CDR3, as DNA: TGCAGCGTCGCGGGGGTCTATGGCTACACCTTC. It encodes CSVAGVYGYTF.

This chain uses TRBV9 with TRBJ2-5, with D tentatively TRBD2 (5 bases). The CDR3 is made up of 15 amino acids. The ends were cut back, 0 bases at V and 5 bases at J, with 14 bases in the middle. The germline V gene has CDR1 SGDLS and CDR2 YYNGEE. Written as DNA, the CDR3 is TGTGCCAGCAGCGTAGTTAGCGCGACTACGGAGACCCAGTACTTC. The encoded protein is CASSVVSATTETQYF.

V is TRBV9 and J is TRBJ1-5; D not resolved. Trimming removed 0 bases from V and 8 bases from J, with 18 bases in between. The CDR3 is 16 amino acids. Per germline, CDR1 SGDLS and CDR2 YYNGEE. The CDR3 protein is CASSVGPDRRPEPQHF. The DNA for the CDR3 is TGTGCCAGCAGCGTAGGACCGGACCGACGCCCTGAGCCCCAGCATTTT.

The chain recombines TRBV4-2 with TRBJ1-2, with D uncertain. Germline CDR1 and CDR2: LGHNA and YNFKEQ. CDR3 length: 14 residues. V was clipped by 1 base and J by 6 bases, with 12 bases between them. The CDR3 DNA sequence: TGTGCCAGCAGCCAAGGTTCCCAGCAGGATGGCTACACCTTC. Encoded protein: CASSQGSQQDGYTF.

In this sample, this clone turned up once. The rearrangement links TRBV6-5 to TRBJ2-3; D is possibly TRBD2 (6 bases). This CDR3 is 14 amino acids long. Germline values: CDR1 MNHEY, CDR2 SVGAGI. The V end lost 8 bases, the J end lost 2 bases, and 14 bases lay between the germline ends. The CDR3 loop is CASGMRGLTDTQYF. Here the CDR3 DNA reads TGTGCCAGCGGAATGCGGGGACTCACAGATACGCAGTATTTT.